This T cell receptor beta chain was found in a study of cytomegalovirus exposure and HLA in healthy donors. Study-wide findings and caveats: Cytomegalovirus status, reportedly, was diagnosed with high specificity and sensitivity by the classifier. The study designated roughly 150 TCR beta chains cytomegalovirus-associated.

Some clones are missing from TCRdb's copy, which holds only in-frame ones; the method was immunoSEQ multiplex PCR. In the table there are roughly 120,000 clones, about 94% of which are singletons. Note on this clone: What it binds is not known.

The origin of this receptor is a woman younger than 30 in good health and CMV-seronegative. The sample was PBMCs.

The CDR3 coding sequence is TGTGCCAGCAGCGTGTCCCCGGGACAGGGAGGGTCACCCCTCCACTTT. Translated, it gives CASSVSPGQGGSPLHF. The chain combines TRBV9 with TRBJ1-6, with TRBD1 matching 9 bases. Looked up from germline, CDR1 is SGDLS and CDR2 is YYNGEE. Trimming at V came to 2 bases and at J to 10 bases, leaving 10 bases not matched to a gene. This CDR3 is 16 amino acids long.